The sequence of this TCR beta chain was determined in a study of response to subunit inactivated influenza vaccine. Study results and caveats: The authors suggested that few new T cells are recruited per seasonal influenza vaccination.

In its sample, this clonotype was seen a few times. Its specificity is not known. CDR3 length: 16 amino acids. Trimming at V came to 5 bases and at J to 4 bases, leaving 7 bases not matched to a gene. The V gene's germline CDR1 is DFQATT and CDR2 SNEGSKA (reference sequence). TCRdb passed the RT-PCR reads through MiXCR, listing each CDR3 protein once. The data contain about 780,000 distinct CDR3 sequences, about 18% of them seen just once; the ten biggest clones take up roughly 11%. V and J are TRBV20-1 and TRBJ2-3; 15 bases align to TRBD2. This receptor was obtained from a man aged 50 to 59 who received an inactivated influenza vaccine. The specimen comprised PBMCs from blood, sampled more than 4 days after vaccination. CDR3 nucleotides: TGCAGTGCTCCCGGGACTAGCGGGAGGTTGCCAGATACGCAGTATTTT. It codes for CSAPGTSGRLPDTQYF.